This T cell receptor (beta chain) was captured by sequencing in a study of cytomegalovirus exposure and HLA in healthy donors. Study as a whole: Across around 400 genotyped donors, more than 75% landed in the Caucasian-associated ancestry cluster. Study-wide points: Later analysis indicated greater clonal expansion among HLA-associated TCR beta chains than among equally common other chains. There were around 160 TCR beta chains listed as cytomegalovirus-associated.

The PCR used 60 Vbeta and 13 Jbeta primers. The method was immunoSEQ multiplex PCR; TCRdb's version includes in-frame clones alone and lacks a portion of them. Of approximately 150,000 clones listed, 80% are singletons. For this clone: Its antigen is not identified. Different DNA sequences within this sample yield the same CDR3.

This CDR3 comprises 13 residues. From germline, CDR1 is SGHDT and CDR2 YYEEEE. Trimming removed 2 bases at V and 7 bases at J, with 10 bases between. The source material was PBMCs. This sequence was found in a woman between 35 and 50 years old in good health and CMV-seronegative. This chain uses TRBV5-6 with TRBJ1-5; D unresolved. The CDR3 reads CASSLWGGQPQHF. In DNA, the CDR3 is TGTGCCAGCAGCTTATGGGGAGGGCAGCCCCAGCATTTT.